The rows below give T cell receptor beta chains drawn from one sample of a study of blood T cell repertoires in COVID-19. Data came from immunoSEQ multiplex PCR; TCRdb stores just in-frame clones and leaves some out. The repertoire holds under 150,000 clones, about 86% seen once, with 2.4% in the top ten. Sample: PBMCs or T cells enriched from blood (not recorded which). The receptor set was obtained from a man in his forties or fifties with acute COVID-19. The CDR3 runs from the conserved cysteine through the conserved F or W. Each record gives: CDR3 length, J gene, D gene, V gene, clone size, CDR3 DNA, CDR3 protein. A D gene is named only where the DNA matches it firmly. Clone size, where shown, is once, few, many, or a class for clones that have expanded.

>14|TRBJ2-7|.|TRBV6-1|.
TGTGCCAGCAGTGAAGGGACAGACATCTACGAGCAGTACTTC
CASSEGTDIYEQYF
>15|TRBJ2-1|.|TRBV6-1|once
TGTGCCAGCAGTGAACAGGGGAGCTCCTACAATGAGCAGTTCTTC
CASSEQGSSYNEQFF
>12|TRBJ2-7|.|TRBV5-4|once
TGTGCCAGCAGCTTGCCTCTCCACGAGCAGTACTTC
CASSLPLHEQYF
>14|TRBJ2-2|.|TRBV20-1|.
TGCAGTGCGAGTACAGGGTATGGCACCGGGGAGCTGTTTTTT
CSASTGYGTGELFF
>14|TRBJ1-6|.|TRBV6-5|.
TGTGCCAGCTACTACGGGGGGATACGATCACCCCTCCACTTT
CASYYGGIRSPLHF
>15|TRBJ1-4|.|TRBV6-5|.
TGTGCCAGCAGCCCACTGGGGGCAGCTAATGAAAAACTGTTTTTT
CASSPLGAANEKLFF
>16|TRBJ1-4|.|TRBV18|.
TGTGCCAGCTCAGCGTACTCATTGGCAACTAATGAAAAACTGTTTTTT
CASSAYSLATNEKLFF
>12|TRBJ1-2|.|TRBV28|.
TGTGCCAGCAGTTCAGGGTGGTACGGCTACACCTTC
CASSSGWYGYTF
>14|TRBJ1-6|.|TRBV19|.
TGTGCCAGTAGTATAGAAACAGGGCGATCACCCCTCCACTTT
CASSIETGRSPLHF
>15|TRBJ2-2|.|TRBV19|.
TGTGCCAGTAGTATACTGAGGGATGGAAGCGGGGAGCTGTTTTTT
CASSILRDGSGELFF
>15|TRBJ2-7|TRBD2|TRBV2|.
TGTGCCAGCAGCAAACTAGCGGGAGGGTCTCACGAGCAGTACTTC
CASSKLAGGSHEQYF